Below, 19 T cell receptor beta chains from the same sample are listed, as sequenced in a study of OX40 agonist ivuxolimab in advanced cancers. The protocol was immunoSEQ multiplex PCR, while the TCRdb copy is restricted to in-frame clones and leaves out a portion. This sample has 95,000 to 100,000 clones, with about 80% found just once. The sample in question was CD4+ or CD8+ T cells sorted from blood, obtained in a trial of the OX40 agonist ivuxolimab. Receptors originate from an adult with an advanced solid tumor such as melanoma, head and neck, liver or kidney cancer.

The table lists this clone with a count of one. CDR3 sequence: CASSLGTKTEAFF. The DNA for the CDR3 is TGTGCCAGCAGCTTAGGGACCAAGACTGAAGCTTTCTTT. The chain has TRBV7-9 and TRBJ1-1; D not certain. In germline, CDR1 is SEHNR, CDR2 FQNEAQ (reference sequence). V shed 1 base and J shed 5 bases, with 8 bases lying between them. The CDR3 is 13 residues long.

This sequence joins TRBV6-5 and TRBJ1-2, with 8 bases identical to TRBD1. Losses at the gene ends were 6 bases for V and 8 bases for J; bases not matched to a gene: 8. Germline assignment: CDR1 MNHEY and CDR2 SVGAGI. This CDR3 contains 13 residues. The CDR3 loop reads CASRGQGARGYTF. The CDR3 nucleotides read TGTGCCAGCAGAGGGCAGGGGGCGAGGGGCTACACCTTC.

This clone was observed a handful of times. This chain uses TRBV7-2 with TRBJ2-7, with D perhaps TRBD1 (6 bases). CDR1 and CDR2 (germline): SGHTA, FQGNSA. V was shortened by 0 bases and J by 3 bases, with 12 bases between the two germline ends. The CDR3 has 15 residues. The CDR3 loop reads CASSLATGKIYEQYF. The CDR3 DNA is TGTGCCAGCAGCTTAGCGACAGGCAAAATCTACGAGCAGTACTTC.

The rearrangement joins TRBV18 to TRBJ2-7; possibly TRBD2 for D (6 bases). V was clipped by 4 bases and J by 4 bases, with 11 bases between them. Germline V CDR1 and CDR2: KGHSH, LQKENI. This CDR3 comprises 13 residues. The chain's CDR3 is CASSHGTQYEQYF. CDR3 DNA: TGTGCCAGCTCACACGGGACTCAATACGAGCAGTACTTC.

The J gene is TRBJ1-2, the V gene TRBV28, with 7 bases identical to TRBD1. J lost 4 bases, V lost 6 bases, and 8 bases had no gene match. The CDR3 sequence is 14 residues long. Germline V CDR1 and CDR2: MDHEN, SYDVKM. The chain's CDR3 is CASSLDRVGYGYTF. As DNA, the CDR3 is TGTGCCAGCAGCCTCGACAGGGTGGGCTATGGCTACACCTTC.

This rearrangement joins TRBV9 to TRBJ2-2, with TRBD2 as a possible D gene (5 bases). CDR1 and CDR2 (germline): SGDLS, YYNGEE. Trimming took 0 bases from V and 6 from J, leaving 9 bases between them. The CDR3 covers 14 residues. The DNA of the CDR3 is TGTGCCAGCAGCGTAGCGAGGGATGCCGGGGAGCTGTTTTTT. Translated, it gives CASSVARDAGELFF.

J is TRBJ2-2 and V is TRBV10-1; D not resolved. V was cut by 8 bases and J by 4 bases, with 8 bases left in between. The CDR3 covers 12 residues. CDR1 and CDR2 (germline): WNHNN, SYGVQD (reference sequence). Written as DNA, the CDR3 is TGCGCCAGCGCGAGGAGCACCGGGGAGCTGTTTTTT. This codes for CASARSTGELFF.

V is TRBV28 and J is TRBJ2-7; TRBD2 might be the D (5 bases). V was pared by 5 bases and J by 4 bases, with 15 bases between. CDR3 length equals 14 residues. Germline CDR1 is MDHEN and CDR2 is SYDVKM. The CDR3 is CASSPSRTVYEQYF. The CDR3, as DNA: TGTGCCAGCAGTCCTTCTCGGACTGTTTACGAGCAGTACTTC.

The rearrangement links TRBV11-3 to TRBJ2-7; 8 nucleotides agree with TRBD2. The V and J ends lost 5 bases and 0 bases, in that order; junction bases with no gene match: 6. Germline V gene lookup returns CDR1 SGHNT and CDR2 YENEEA. The CDR3 is made up of 15 amino acids. The CDR3 DNA is TGTGCCAGCAGCCCCGGGGGGGCCCGCTCCTACGAGCAGTACTTC. Translated, it gives CASSPGGARSYEQYF.

CDR3: CASSSTTGAETQYF. CDR3 nucleotides: TGTGCCAGCAGCTCCACTACCGGGGCTGAGACGCAGTATTTT. The chain carries TRBV5-5 and TRBJ2-3, with D perhaps given as TRBD1 or TRBD2 (5 bases each). CDR1 SGHKS and CDR2 YYEKEE come from the germline V gene (reference sequence). This CDR3 has 14 amino acids. Between the trimmed V and J ends, which lost 3 bases and 9 bases, there was a span of 17 bases. Combining the CDR3 with reference TRBV5-5 and TRBJ2-3 gives the whole variable domain DAGVTQSPTHLIKTRGQQVTLRCSPISGHKSVSWYQQVLGQGPQFIFQYYEKEERGRGNFPDRFSARQFPNYSSELNVNALLLGDSALYLCASSSTTGAETQYFGPGTRLTVL.

This chain uses TRBV25-1 with TRBJ2-4, with a weak D call TRBD1 (6 bases). The V and J ends lost 3 bases and 7 bases respectively, with 13 bases between them. The germline V gene has CDR1 MGHDK and CDR2 SYGVNS. The CDR3 is made up of 14 amino acids. The CDR3 reads CASSDPGQGNIQYF. CDR3 nucleotide sequence: TGTGCCAGCAGTGACCCAGGGCAGGGGAACATTCAGTACTTC.

The count of this clone is one. This rearrangement joins TRBV6-6 to TRBJ2-3; 7 nucleotides match TRBD1. The CDR3 is 14 residues long. Germline V gene lookup returns CDR1 MNHNY and CDR2 SVGAGI (reference sequence). V shed 6 bases, J shed 3 bases, and the junction held 6 bases outside the gene matches. CDR3 residues: CASRSDRETDTQYF. The CDR3 nucleotides read TGTGCCAGCAGGTCAGACAGGGAGACAGATACGCAGTATTTT.

This clone has only one observation. The chain employs TRBV19 and TRBJ2-1; 9 bases align to TRBD2. Germline V gene sequence: CDR1 LNHDA, CDR2 SQIVND (reference sequence). This CDR3 contains 15 residues. V was pared by 5 bases and J by 3 bases, with 5 bases of the junction left unmatched. This CDR3 reads CASSLTSGFYNEQFF. CDR3 sequence (DNA): TGTGCCAGTAGTTTGACTAGCGGTTTCTACAATGAGCAGTTCTTC.

This chain links TRBV4-1 with TRBJ1-2, with D uncertain. The length of the CDR3 is 13 residues. V gave up 0 bases and J gave up 7 bases, with 9 bases separating them. Germline CDR1 MGHRA, CDR2 YSYEKL. CDR3 amino acids: CASSQDIFGGYTF. The CDR3 coding sequence is TGCGCCAGCAGCCAAGATATCTTCGGTGGCTACACCTTC.

In this sample, this clone turned up once. The V and J genes are TRBV6-1 and TRBJ2-5; D is unclear. CDR3 size: 13 residues. Germline lookup yields CDR1 MNHNS and CDR2 SASEGT. Trimming pared 3 bases from V and 4 bases from J, leaving 9 bases between. The CDR3 region is CASSDRRSETQYF. The CDR3, as DNA: TGTGCCAGCAGTGACAGGAGATCAGAGACCCAGTACTTC.

The chain recombines TRBV9 with TRBJ1-3, with D possibly TRBD1 on 5 matching bases. This CDR3 comprises 15 residues. Germline V lookup: CDR1 SGDLS, CDR2 YYNGEE. V was pared by 4 bases and J by 4 bases, with 15 bases between. The CDR3 sequence: CASSPRQGTGNTIYF. The DNA of the CDR3 is TGTGCCAGCAGCCCACGCCAAGGGACCGGAAACACCATATATTTT.

The chain links TRBV4-3 to TRBJ2-2; D gene ambiguous. This CDR3 contains 17 residues. The V end lost 1 base, the J end lost 2 bases, and 14 bases lay between the germline ends. CDR1 LGHNA and CDR2 YSLEER come from the germline V gene. CDR3 in DNA: TGCGCCAGCAGCCAAGTAAAGAGCCTGACTAACACCGGGGAGCTGTTTTTT. Translation: CASSQVKSLTNTGELFF.

The rearrangement links TRBV27 to TRBJ1-1; D possibly corresponds to TRBD1 (5 bases). Germline V lookup: CDR1 MNHEY, CDR2 SMNVEV (reference sequence). The V and J ends lost 6 bases and 7 bases respectively, with 18 bases between them. CDR3 length equals 14 residues. This chain's CDR3 is CASRVGGGGVEAFF. For the CDR3, the DNA is TGTGCCAGCAGAGTGGGCGGGGGAGGAGTTGAAGCTTTCTTT.

This chain links TRBV5-8 with TRBJ2-3, with D possibly matching TRBD2 (6 bases). This CDR3 is built from 14 residues. Between the trimmed V and J ends, which lost 5 bases and 6 bases, there was a span of 16 bases. Germline V lookup: CDR1 SGHTS, CDR2 YDEGEE. As DNA, the CDR3 is TGTGCCAGCAGTTTGCTGCGGGATGGGGATACGCAGTATTTT. Its protein product is CASSLLRDGDTQYF.